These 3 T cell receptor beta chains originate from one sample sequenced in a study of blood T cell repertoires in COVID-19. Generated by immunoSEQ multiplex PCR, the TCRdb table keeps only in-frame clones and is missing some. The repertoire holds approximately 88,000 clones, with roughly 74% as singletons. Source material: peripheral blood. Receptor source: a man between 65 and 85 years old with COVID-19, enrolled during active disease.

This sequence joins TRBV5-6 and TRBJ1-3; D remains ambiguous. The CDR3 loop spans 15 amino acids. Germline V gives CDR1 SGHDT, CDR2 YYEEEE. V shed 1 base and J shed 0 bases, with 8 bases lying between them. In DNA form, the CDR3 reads TGTGCCAGCAGCTTGACAGAAGTCTCTGGAAACACCATATATTTT. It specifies CASSLTEVSGNTIYF.

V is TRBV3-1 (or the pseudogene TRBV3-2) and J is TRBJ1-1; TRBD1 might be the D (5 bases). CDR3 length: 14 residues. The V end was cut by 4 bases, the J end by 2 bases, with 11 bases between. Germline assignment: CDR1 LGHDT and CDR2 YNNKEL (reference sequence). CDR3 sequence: CASSLGAGNTEAFF. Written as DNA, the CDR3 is TGTGCCAGCAGCCTTGGGGCAGGAAACACTGAAGCTTTCTTT.

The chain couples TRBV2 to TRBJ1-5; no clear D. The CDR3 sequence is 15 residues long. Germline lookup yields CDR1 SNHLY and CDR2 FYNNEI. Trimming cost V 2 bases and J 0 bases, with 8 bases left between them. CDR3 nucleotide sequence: TGTGCCAGCAGTGAACGGAGGGATAGCAATCAGCCCCAGCATTTT. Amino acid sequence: CASSERRDSNQPQHF.